This TCR beta chain was profiled in a study of shared clonotypes between healthy human individuals. Study-wide background: The donor group consisted of two women and three men, aged 18 to 49. A donor's plate count was three for CD4 naive and three for CD4 memory; CD8 naive had two and CD8 memory one.

Findings and caveats of the study: Generation of non-shared clonotypes was less probable than generation of clonotypes shared by all four donors.

With 6 bases removed from V and 3 bases from J, the gap between germline ends came to 9 bases. The CDR3 is made up of 12 amino acids. CDR1 and CDR2 (germline): SGHTA, FQGNSA. The assay was run at deep level. Clones were read by immunoSEQ multiplex PCR, and TCRdb kept only the in-frame ones, dropping some. The repertoire holds nearly 1,000,000 clones, 70% to 85% seen once, with roughly 1.5% in the top ten. This clone appeared a single time. Antigen specificity is unknown. The sample comprised memory CD4+ T cells sorted from blood. Documented subset: CD45RA-negative fraction. The chain links TRBV7-2 to TRBJ2-7, with D tentatively TRBD1 (6 bases). The origin of this receptor is a man younger than 30 in good health. CDR3 region: CASSTQGYEQYF. DNA of the CDR3: TGTGCCAGCAGTACACAGGGCTACGAGCAGTACTTC.